This T cell receptor (beta chain) originates from a study of cytomegalovirus exposure and HLA in healthy donors. Study background: The 110 or so validation repertoires used the same platform as the 650 to 850 first-cohort repertoires, a later analysis reported.

Regarding the study as a whole: The classifier reportedly diagnosed cytomegalovirus status with high sensitivity and specificity. TCR sequences were mostly rare, though some public TCRs occurred in many donors.

Germline V gene data show CDR1 as SGHTA and CDR2 as FQGNSA. The V and J ends lost 3 bases and 4 bases respectively, with 12 bases between them. This CDR3 is 15 amino acids long. The method was immunoSEQ multiplex PCR; TCRdb's version includes in-frame clones alone and lacks a portion of them. The sample shows about 71,000 clones, about 94% of them seen only once. A note on this clone: What it binds is not known.

This chain connects TRBV7-2 to TRBJ1-4; the D gene is possibly TRBD1 (6 bases). The sequence was obtained from a man aged 18 to 30 in good health and CMV-seropositive. Sequenced material: PBMCs. CDR3 residues: CASSFQGGDNEKLFF. The CDR3 nucleotides are TGTGCCAGCAGCTTCCAAGGGGGGGATAATGAAAAACTGTTTTTT.